Sequencing of this T cell receptor (beta chain) was carried out in a study of OX40 agonist ivuxolimab in advanced cancers. Trimming at V came to 3 bases and at J to 7 bases, leaving 6 bases not matched to a gene. The CDR3 runs to 15 residues. CDR1 SGHTA and CDR2 FQGNSA come from the germline V gene. Generated by immunoSEQ multiplex PCR, the TCRdb table keeps only in-frame clones and is missing some. The sample includes about 96,000 clones, roughly 88% of them seen just once. Specimen: CD4+ or CD8+ T cells sorted from blood, collected in a trial of the OX40 agonist ivuxolimab. This TCR was sampled from an adult with an advanced solid tumor such as melanoma, head and neck, liver or kidney cancer. This sequence joins TRBV7-2 and TRBJ2-1, with 10 bases identical to TRBD2. CDR3 nucleotide sequence: TGTGCCAGCAGCTTCCTAGCGGGAGTCGGAAATGAGCAGTTCTTC. Its translation: CASSFLAGVGNEQFF.